This TCR beta chain came from a study of graft-versus-host responses after intestinal transplantation. Produced via immunoSEQ multiplex PCR; TCRdb's table is partial and in-frame only. This repertoire shows about 90,000 clones, roughly 90% found once; its top ten account for about 0.3%. With regard to this clone: Its antigen is currently unknown.

Findings and limits, study-wide: GvH clones were found in recipient marrow; some appeared first in ileum or blood.

Unmatched junction bases numbered 1, after V lost 0 bases and J lost 7 bases. Germline values: CDR1 MNHNY, CDR2 SVGAGI (reference sequence). The length of the CDR3 is 13 residues. The source material was unstimulated CD4+ T cells sorted from spleen or lymph node cells, sampled before intestinal transplant. The chain recombines TRBV6-6 with TRBJ1-1; TRBD1 agrees at 8 bases. This TCR came from a human donor who received an intestinal transplant. The CDR3 region has the DNA TGTGCCAGCAGTTACTCCGGACAGGGTGAAGCTTTCTTT. This translates into CASSYSGQGEAFF.